Listed below are T cell receptor beta chains from one sample, sequenced in a study of human T cells and chemical hapten exposure. TCRdb reprocessed the RACE reads via MiXCR and lists one record per CDR3 protein. The repertoire includes 150,000 to 200,000 distinct CDR3 sequences, about 31% of them detected once, and roughly 3% sits in the top ten. This sample comprised whole blood, obtained in connection with sensitization to the hapten diphenylcyclopropenone (DPC). The receptor source for this set is a woman aged 25 to 39 with alopecia areata. Some clones in this sample may be carry-over from other donors' samples. CDR3s include the opening cysteine and the closing phenylalanine or tryptophan. A D gene is named only where the DNA matches it firmly. Clone size appears in some rows only: once, few, many, or a class for an expanded clone.

v_call,clone_size,j_call,d_call,cdr3_aa,cdr3_nt
TRBV18,few,TRBJ1-3,NA,CASSGPWSSGNTIYF,TGTGCCAGCTCAGGACCGTGGAGCTCTGGAAACACCATATATTTT
TRBV7-9,few,TRBJ2-3,TRBD2,CASSFASGGDTQYF,TGTGCCAGCAGCTTCGCTAGCGGGGGGGATACGCAGTATTTT
TRBV7-2,NA,TRBJ2-5,NA,CASSLGGAQQETQYF,TGTGCCAGCAGCTTAGGCGGGGCGCAACAAGAGACCCAGTACTTC
TRBV4-3,many,TRBJ2-7,TRBD1,CASSQGTALSYEQYF,TGCGCCAGCAGCCAGGGGACAGCACTCTCCTACGAGCAGTACTTC
TRBV27,NA,TRBJ2-7,TRBD1,CASSDRGLSYEQYF,TGTGCCAGCTCGGACAGGGGACTGTCCTACGAGCAGTACTTC
TRBV4-2,NA,TRBJ1-1,NA,CASSQDRGALNTEAFF,TGTGCCAGCAGCCAAGATAGGGGAGCCCTGAACACTGAAGCTTTCTTT
TRBV7-2,once,TRBJ2-7,NA,CASSLSGEGAYEQYF,TGTGCCAGCAGCCTCTCAGGGGAGGGCGCCTACGAGCAGTACTTC
TRBV11-2,few,TRBJ2-3,NA,CASKAFVSGATDTQYF,TGTGCCAGCAAGGCCTTCGTCTCGGGGGCCACAGATACGCAGTATTTT
TRBV19,few,TRBJ2-5,TRBD1,CASSPGQERRETQYF,TGTGCCAGTAGTCCCGGACAGGAGCGTCGAGAGACCCAGTACTTC
TRBV12-5,many,TRBJ2-2,NA,CASADRNTGELFF,TGTGCTAGTGCCGACAGAAACACCGGGGAGCTGTTTTTT
TRBV27,NA,TRBJ2-3,TRBD2,CASRLVGGFSTDTQYF,TGTGCCAGCAGGTTGGTGGGGGGGTTCTCCACAGATACGCAGTATTTT
TRBV4-1,NA,TRBJ1-1,TRBD1,CASSPQGSLNTEAFF,TGCGCCAGCAGCCCACAGGGGTCCTTGAACACTGAAGCTTTCTTT